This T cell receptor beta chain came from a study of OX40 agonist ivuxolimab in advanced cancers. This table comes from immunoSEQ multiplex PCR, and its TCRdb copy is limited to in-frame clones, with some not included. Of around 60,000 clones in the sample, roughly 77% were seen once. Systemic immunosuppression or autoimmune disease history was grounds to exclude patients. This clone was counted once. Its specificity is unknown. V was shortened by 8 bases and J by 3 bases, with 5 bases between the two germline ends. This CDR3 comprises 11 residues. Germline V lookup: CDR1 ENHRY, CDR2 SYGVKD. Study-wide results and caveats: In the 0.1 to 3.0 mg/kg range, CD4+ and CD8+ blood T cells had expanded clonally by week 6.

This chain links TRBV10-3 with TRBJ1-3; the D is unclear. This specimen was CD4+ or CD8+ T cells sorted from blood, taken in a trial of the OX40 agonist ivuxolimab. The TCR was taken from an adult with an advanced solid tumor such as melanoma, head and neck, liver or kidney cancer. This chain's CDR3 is CAISSGNTIYF. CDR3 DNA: TGTGCCATCTCCAGTGGAAACACCATATATTTT.